The rows below give T cell receptor beta chains drawn from one sample of a study of blood T cell repertoires in COVID-19. This table comes from immunoSEQ multiplex PCR, and its TCRdb copy is limited to in-frame clones, with some not included. This table holds 65,000 to 70,000 clones, about 90% found once. Input material: peripheral blood. The receptors come from a man between 50 and 59 years old with active COVID-19. The CDR3 runs from the conserved cysteine through the conserved F or W. The D gene is left open where the match is weak. A row's size may be missing; if present it is once, few, many or a size class.

V,D,size,J,CDR3,DNA
TRBV5-1,-,-,TRBJ1-1,CASSLGQGITEAFF,TGCGCCAGCAGCTTGGGGCAGGGGATCACTGAAGCTTTCTTT
TRBV6-5,-,-,TRBJ1-1,CASSPTGLEAFF,TGTGCCAGCAGTCCTACAGGGCTTGAAGCTTTCTTT
TRBV10-1,TRBD1,-,TRBJ2-2,CASSAGQGVSTGELFF,TGCGCCAGCAGTGCCGGCCAGGGGGTATCGACCGGGGAGCTGTTTTTT
TRBV30,-,-,TRBJ1-3,CAWSGQSSGNTIYF,TGTGCCTGGAGTGGCCAGTCCTCTGGAAACACCATATATTTT
TRBV19,-,few,TRBJ1-5,CASSIDPASFNQPQHF,TGTGCCAGTAGTATAGATCCTGCCAGTTTCAATCAGCCCCAGCATTTT
TRBV5-1,TRBD1,-,TRBJ2-7,CASREDRGYEQYF,TGCGCCAGCAGGGAGGACAGGGGATACGAGCAGTACTTC
TRBV7-3,-,-,TRBJ2-2,CASSPKIGELFF,TGTGCCAGCAGCCCCAAAATCGGGGAGCTGTTTTTT
TRBV25-1,TRBD1,-,TRBJ1-1,CASSGLDRGATEAFF,TGTGCCAGCAGTGGCTTGGACAGGGGTGCCACTGAAGCTTTCTTT
TRBV30,-,-,TRBJ1-5,CAWTGLFQPQHF,TGTGCCTGGACAGGGTTATTTCAGCCCCAGCATTTT
TRBV28,TRBD1,-,TRBJ1-3,CASSNPGQGISGNTIYF,TGTGCCAGCAGTAACCCGGGACAGGGGATCTCTGGAAACACCATATATTTT
TRBV9,TRBD2,-,TRBJ2-3,CASSGTSGTDTQYF,TGTGCCAGCAGCGGAACTAGCGGCACAGATACGCAGTATTTT
TRBV3-1/TRBV3-2,-,few,TRBJ1-5,CASSQDGSGGQPQHF,TGTGCCAGCAGCCAAGATGGGTCGGGTGGGCAGCCCCAGCATTTT
TRBV19,-,once,TRBJ1-1,CASSLSRTEAFF,TGTGCCAGTAGCCTGTCGCGGACTGAAGCTTTCTTT
TRBV11-2,TRBD2,-,TRBJ2-7,CASSSILAGGSFSYEQYF,TGTGCCAGCAGCTCAATACTAGCGGGAGGAAGTTTCTCCTACGAGCAGTACTTC
TRBV7-3,TRBD1,-,TRBJ1-2,CASSLGQGAYTF,TGTGCCAGCAGCCTAGGACAGGGGGCCTACACCTTC
TRBV6-1,-,-,TRBJ2-2,CASSEDREGTGELFF,TGTGCCAGCAGTGAAGACAGGGAAGGCACCGGGGAGCTGTTTTTT
TRBV4-3,-,-,TRBJ2-1,CASSHRDSRSGEQFF,TGCGCCAGCAGCCACCGGGACTCCAGGTCGGGTGAGCAGTTCTTC
TRBV18,-,-,TRBJ1-1,CASSPQRDMNTEAFF,TGTGCCAGCTCACCGCAGAGGGATATGAACACTGAAGCTTTCTTT
TRBV6-5,TRBD1,-,TRBJ1-1,CASRRQGATEAFF,TGTGCCAGCAGGCGACAGGGGGCAACTGAAGCTTTCTTT
TRBV5-1,-,-,TRBJ1-1,CASKRQPNTEAFF,TGCGCCAGCAAAAGACAGCCGAACACTGAAGCTTTCTTT
TRBV2,TRBD1,-,TRBJ2-5,CASSQGVRETQYF,TGTGCCAGCAGTCAGGGGGTGCGGGAGACCCAGTACTTC
TRBV29-1,TRBD1,-,TRBJ1-2,CSVARNTGDYGYTF,TGCAGCGTTGCCAGAAACACAGGGGACTATGGCTACACCTTC
TRBV6-4,-,-,TRBJ2-2,CASSLAKNTGELFF,TGTGCCAGCAGCCTAGCTAAGAACACCGGGGAGCTGTTTTTT
TRBV4-1,-,-,TRBJ1-2,CASSGQVGYTF,TGCGCCAGCAGCGGGCAGGTCGGCTACACCTTC
TRBV18,-,few,TRBJ2-7,CASSPGSGYEQYF,TGTGCCAGCTCACCAGGGAGCGGGTACGAGCAGTACTTC
TRBV4-3,TRBD2,-,TRBJ2-3,CASSQRTRRPDTQYF,TGCGCCAGCAGCCAAAGGACTAGGCGTCCAGATACGCAGTATTTT
TRBV28,-,once,TRBJ2-7,CASNSLSYEQYF,TGTGCCAGCAACAGTTTAAGCTACGAGCAGTACTTC
TRBV5-1,-,-,TRBJ2-4,CASSPRDNKNIQYF,TGCGCCAGCAGCCCCCGGGACAACAAAAACATTCAGTACTTC
TRBV7-8,TRBD2,-,TRBJ2-7,CASSLVRETSYEQYF,TGTGCCAGCAGCTTAGTGCGGGAGACTAGCTACGAGCAGTACTTC
TRBV9,TRBD2,-,TRBJ2-7,CASSVGLAGSEQYF,TGTGCCAGCAGCGTGGGACTAGCAGGGAGCGAGCAGTACTTC
TRBV5-8,-,-,TRBJ2-5,CASSLPTRSETQYF,TGTGCCAGCAGCTTACCGACTCGTTCAGAGACCCAGTACTTC
TRBV6-6,TRBD2,-,TRBJ2-1,CASSQLAGGPQFF,TGTGCCAGCAGCCAACTAGCGGGAGGACCTCAGTTCTTC
TRBV24-1,TRBD1,-,TRBJ1-1,CATSDQLTGEAFF,TGTGCCACCAGTGATCAATTGACAGGGGAAGCTTTCTTT
TRBV7-8,TRBD1,few,TRBJ1-5,CASSNRGPGTGMNQPQHF,TGTGCCAGCAGCAACCGAGGACCCGGGACAGGAATGAATCAACCCCAGCATTTT
TRBV7-2,-,-,TRBJ1-5,CASSLVPKNQPQHF,TGTGCCAGCAGCTTAGTTCCCAAAAATCAGCCCCAGCATTTT
TRBV5-1,-,-,TRBJ1-5,CASRQAWDQPQHF,TGCGCCAGCAGGCAGGCCTGGGATCAGCCCCAGCATTTT
TRBV18,TRBD1,-,TRBJ1-2,CASSSSGTGSTGYTF,TGTGCCAGCTCATCCTCCGGGACAGGGAGTACTGGCTACACCTTC
TRBV11-1,TRBD1,-,TRBJ1-1,CASSTPTGMNTEAFF,TGTGCCAGCAGCACACCGACAGGGATGAACACTGAAGCTTTCTTT
TRBV11-2,TRBD1,-,TRBJ1-2,CASSSEYEDRAGYTF,TGTGCCAGCAGCTCAGAATATGAGGACAGGGCTGGCTACACCTTC
TRBV7-3,TRBD1,-,TRBJ1-1,CASSRDRNTEAFF,TGTGCCAGCAGCCGGGACAGGAACACTGAAGCTTTCTTT
TRBV14,TRBD2,-,TRBJ2-1,CASSQVRASGYGRSRNEQFF,TGTGCCAGCAGCCAAGTGAGGGCTAGCGGATATGGAAGATCGAGGAATGAGCAGTTCTTC